The rows below give T cell receptor beta chains drawn from one sample of a study of human T cells and chemical hapten exposure. TCRdb re-called the RACE reads with MiXCR, one entry per CDR3 protein. The table has about 400,000 distinct CDR3 sequences, about 6.3% seen once; the top ten hold roughly 5.4%. The starting material was whole blood, obtained in connection with sensitization to the hapten diphenylcyclopropenone (DPC). Receptors were obtained from a woman younger than 30 with alopecia areata. Some clones in this sample may be carry-over from other donors' samples. The CDR3 runs from the conserved cysteine through the conserved F or W. Each record gives: V gene, J gene, clone size, D gene, CDR3 protein, CDR3 DNA. D genes are given only for firm matches. Where a row states a size, it is once, few, many or the class of an expanded clone; other rows omit it.

v_gene: TRBV5-1
j_gene: TRBJ1-1
abundance: many
d_gene: TRBD1
CDR3aa: CASSSDTGGVYTNTEAFF
CDR3nt: TGCGCCAGCAGCTCAGACACAGGGGGCGTATATACGAACACTGAAGCTTTCTTT

v_gene: TRBV12-3/TRBV12-4
j_gene: TRBJ1-5
abundance: few
d_gene: TRBD1
CDR3aa: CASSSGPDRGQPQHF
CDR3nt: TGTGCCAGCAGTTCAGGACCTGACAGGGGTCAGCCCCAGCATTTT

v_gene: TRBV5-1
j_gene: TRBJ2-7
abundance: NA
d_gene: TRBD1
CDR3aa: CASSLAPLTGANYEQYF
CDR3nt: TGCGCCAGCAGCTTGGCCCCACTGACAGGGGCTAACTACGAGCAGTACTTC

v_gene: TRBV2
j_gene: TRBJ2-2
abundance: few
d_gene: TRBD1
CDR3aa: CASRRGLDTGELFF
CDR3nt: TGTGCCAGCAGGAGGGGGCTCGACACCGGGGAGCTGTTTTTT

v_gene: TRBV7-3
j_gene: TRBJ1-5
abundance: many
d_gene: TRBD1
CDR3aa: CASSLGQANQPQHF
CDR3nt: TGTGCCAGCAGCCTAGGACAGGCCAATCAGCCCCAGCATTTT

v_gene: TRBV7-2
j_gene: TRBJ1-5
abundance: many
d_gene: NA
CDR3aa: CASSLYGGYGNQPQHF
CDR3nt: TGTGCCAGCAGCTTATATGGGGGCTATGGCAATCAGCCCCAGCATTTT

v_gene: TRBV4-3
j_gene: TRBJ1-5
abundance: many
d_gene: TRBD1
CDR3aa: CASSQDSRGFYQPQHF
CDR3nt: TGCGCCAGCAGCCAAGATAGCAGGGGGTTTTATCAGCCCCAGCATTTT

v_gene: TRBV10-1
j_gene: TRBJ2-3
abundance: few
d_gene: NA
CDR3aa: CASSEYRPPGGTDTQYF
CDR3nt: TGCGCCAGCAGTGAGTATAGGCCTCCAGGCGGCACAGATACGCAGTATTTT

v_gene: TRBV7-9
j_gene: TRBJ2-2
abundance: NA
d_gene: NA
CDR3aa: CASSLGVTQLFF
CDR3nt: TGTGCCAGCTCCCTAGGCGTAACTCAGCTGTTTTTT

v_gene: TRBV6-5
j_gene: TRBJ2-5
abundance: few
d_gene: NA
CDR3aa: CASSYSPLLGGRGKTQYF
CDR3nt: TGTGCCAGCAGTTACTCTCCCCTTCTCGGGGGCCGGGGAAAGACCCAGTACTTC

v_gene: TRBV6-2/TRBV6-3
j_gene: TRBJ2-7
abundance: NA
d_gene: NA
CDR3aa: CASSYPPNTHYEQYF
CDR3nt: TGTGCCAGCAGTTATCCCCCCAACACGCACTACGAGCAGTACTTC

v_gene: TRBV7-2
j_gene: TRBJ2-3
abundance: few
d_gene: NA
CDR3aa: CASSSIGDTQYF
CDR3nt: TGTGCCAGCAGCTCGATCGGGGATACGCAGTATTTT

v_gene: TRBV20-1
j_gene: TRBJ2-1
abundance: NA
d_gene: NA
CDR3aa: CSAGRVVGFF
CDR3nt: TGCAGTGCTGGACGGGTAGTAGGGTTCTTC

v_gene: TRBV5-1
j_gene: TRBJ2-7
abundance: few
d_gene: TRBD2
CDR3aa: CASSTQAGGSYEQYF
CDR3nt: TGCGCCAGCAGCACGCAAGCGGGGGGTTCCTACGAGCAGTACTTC

v_gene: TRBV29-1
j_gene: TRBJ2-7
abundance: NA
d_gene: TRBD2
CDR3aa: CSVNRGLSMREQYF
CDR3nt: TGCAGCGTCAACCGGGGACTATCCATGCGGGAGCAGTACTTC

v_gene: TRBV21-1
j_gene: TRBJ1-1
abundance: many
d_gene: NA
CDR3aa: CASSKICGEGGTEAFF
CDR3nt: TGTGCCAGCAGCAAAATTTGCGGGGAAGGCGGCACTGAAGCTTTCTTT

v_gene: TRBV10-3
j_gene: TRBJ2-3
abundance: once
d_gene: NA
CDR3aa: CAISEPLASTDTQYF
CDR3nt: TGTGCCATCAGTGAGCCGCTCGCTAGCACAGATACGCAGTATTTT

v_gene: TRBV5-1
j_gene: TRBJ2-3
abundance: few
d_gene: TRBD1
CDR3aa: CASSTQTGEVKDTQYF
CDR3nt: TGCGCCAGCAGCACCCAGACAGGGGAGGTGAAAGATACGCAGTATTTT

v_gene: TRBV2
j_gene: TRBJ1-2
abundance: NA
d_gene: TRBD1
CDR3aa: CASSAGQGGNYGYTF
CDR3nt: TGTGCCAGCAGTGCGGGACAGGGGGGTAACTATGGCTACACCTTC

v_gene: TRBV20-1
j_gene: TRBJ2-3
abundance: NA
d_gene: TRBD2
CDR3aa: CSARRREGWTDTQYF
CDR3nt: TGCAGTGCTAGACGGAGGGAGGGGTGGACAGATACGCAGTATTTT

v_gene: TRBV25-1
j_gene: TRBJ2-3
abundance: few
d_gene: TRBD1
CDR3aa: CARGWVGQGRKDTQYF
CDR3nt: TGTGCCAGGGGATGGGTAGGACAGGGGAGGAAGGATACGCAGTATTTT

v_gene: TRBV10-3
j_gene: TRBJ2-7
abundance: few
d_gene: NA
CDR3aa: CAISAVSYEQYF
CDR3nt: TGTGCCATCAGTGCTGTGTCCTACGAGCAGTACTTC

v_gene: TRBV4-3
j_gene: TRBJ1-5
abundance: many
d_gene: TRBD1
CDR3aa: CASLVEEQGDQPQHF
CDR3nt: TGCGCCAGCTTGGTAGAGGAACAGGGGGATCAGCCCCAGCATTTT

v_gene: TRBV20-1
j_gene: TRBJ2-7
abundance: few
d_gene: TRBD1
CDR3aa: CSGITGTGSYEQYF
CDR3nt: TGCAGTGGTATAACCGGGACAGGGTCCTACGAGCAGTACTTC

v_gene: TRBV20-1
j_gene: TRBJ1-1
abundance: many
d_gene: NA
CDR3aa: CSAGLMVSGTEAFF
CDR3nt: TGCAGTGCCGGCTTGATGGTGTCGGGCACTGAAGCTTTCTTT

v_gene: TRBV3-1
j_gene: TRBJ1-1
abundance: few
d_gene: TRBD1
CDR3aa: CASSPRGPRAEAFF
CDR3nt: TGTGCCAGCAGCCCCAGGGGGCCGAGGGCTGAAGCTTTCTTT

v_gene: TRBV6-6
j_gene: TRBJ2-3
abundance: many
d_gene: TRBD2
CDR3aa: CASSYTGIAAGGLDTQYF
CDR3nt: TGTGCCAGCAGTTATACAGGGATAGCTGCGGGGGGGCTAGATACGCAGTATTTT

v_gene: TRBV7-2
j_gene: TRBJ1-2
abundance: NA
d_gene: TRBD1
CDR3aa: CASSVDRSNYGYTF
CDR3nt: TGTGCCAGCAGTGTGGACAGGTCTAACTATGGCTACACCTTC

v_gene: TRBV18
j_gene: TRBJ1-2
abundance: NA
d_gene: TRBD1
CDR3aa: CASSRRDSLYGYTF
CDR3nt: TGTGCCAGCTCACGAAGGGACAGCCTCTATGGCTACACCTTC

v_gene: TRBV28
j_gene: TRBJ1-1
abundance: many
d_gene: NA
CDR3aa: CASSSADGRGKAFF
CDR3nt: TGTGCCAGCAGTTCCGCGGATGGGAGGGGAAAAGCTTTCTTT

v_gene: TRBV7-2
j_gene: TRBJ1-2
abundance: many
d_gene: NA
CDR3aa: CASSLNRGYTF
CDR3nt: TGTGCCAGCAGCTTGAACAGGGGCTACACCTTC

v_gene: TRBV7-9
j_gene: TRBJ1-5
abundance: few
d_gene: NA
CDR3aa: CASSLASGAGNQPQHF
CDR3nt: TGTGCCAGCAGCTTAGCTTCTGGGGCTGGCAATCAGCCCCAGCATTTT

v_gene: TRBV4-3
j_gene: TRBJ2-3
abundance: NA
d_gene: NA
CDR3aa: CASSQDVRRDTQYF
CDR3nt: TGCGCCAGCAGCCAAGATGTGCGGCGAGATACGCAGTATTTT

v_gene: TRBV6-5
j_gene: TRBJ2-1
abundance: many
d_gene: NA
CDR3aa: CASTRGGGNYNEQFF
CDR3nt: TGTGCCAGCACCCGAGGGGGGGGTAACTACAATGAGCAGTTCTTC

v_gene: TRBV20-1
j_gene: TRBJ2-1
abundance: many
d_gene: TRBD2
CDR3aa: CSAQPTSGDNNEQFF
CDR3nt: TGCAGTGCCCAGCCGACTAGCGGGGATAACAATGAGCAGTTCTTC

v_gene: TRBV6-1
j_gene: TRBJ1-2
abundance: NA
d_gene: NA
CDR3aa: CASSAQGGEGYGYTF
CDR3nt: TGTGCCAGCAGCGCCCAGGGAGGGGAAGGCTATGGCTACACCTTC

v_gene: TRBV28
j_gene: TRBJ2-3
abundance: NA
d_gene: NA
CDR3aa: CASSLRHTDTQYF
CDR3nt: TGTGCCAGCAGTTTGCGGCACACAGATACGCAGTATTTT

v_gene: TRBV4-3
j_gene: TRBJ1-2
abundance: many
d_gene: NA
CDR3aa: CASSPTVYYGYTF
CDR3nt: TGCGCCAGCAGCCCTACAGTTTACTATGGCTACACCTTC

v_gene: TRBV18
j_gene: TRBJ2-4
abundance: NA
d_gene: NA
CDR3aa: CASSPPGGLAKNIQYF
CDR3nt: TGTGCCAGCTCACCACCGGGGGGATTGGCCAAAAACATTCAGTACTTC

v_gene: TRBV5-1
j_gene: TRBJ2-3
abundance: NA
d_gene: TRBD2
CDR3aa: CASSLVASGGGADTQYF
CDR3nt: TGCGCCAGCAGCTTGGTGGCTAGCGGGGGCGGGGCAGATACGCAGTATTTT

v_gene: TRBV29-1
j_gene: TRBJ2-7
abundance: many
d_gene: TRBD1
CDR3aa: CSVGGQGREQYF
CDR3nt: TGCAGCGTTGGGGGACAGGGGAGAGAGCAGTACTTC

v_gene: TRBV6-2/TRBV6-3
j_gene: TRBJ1-1
abundance: many
d_gene: NA
CDR3aa: CASSYSGHIGTEAFF
CDR3nt: TGTGCCAGCAGTTACAGTGGGCACATAGGGACTGAAGCTTTCTTT

v_gene: TRBV20-1
j_gene: TRBJ2-3
abundance: many
d_gene: NA
CDR3aa: CSAWDGGSTDTQYF
CDR3nt: TGCAGTGCTTGGGATGGAGGGAGCACAGATACGCAGTATTTT

v_gene: TRBV2
j_gene: TRBJ1-5
abundance: few
d_gene: NA
CDR3aa: CASKGGSGGNQPQHF
CDR3nt: TGTGCCAGCAAAGGGGGGAGTGGGGGCAATCAGCCCCAGCATTTT

v_gene: TRBV10-2
j_gene: TRBJ2-2
abundance: few
d_gene: NA
CDR3aa: CASSVPEQGNTGELFF
CDR3nt: TGCGCCAGCAGTGTCCCCGAGCAGGGGAACACCGGGGAGCTGTTTTTT

v_gene: TRBV7-9
j_gene: TRBJ2-4
abundance: few
d_gene: TRBD1
CDR3aa: CASSPRQGEIQYF
CDR3nt: TGTGCCAGCAGCCCCCGACAGGGGGAAATTCAGTACTTC

v_gene: TRBV7-9
j_gene: TRBJ2-2
abundance: NA
d_gene: NA
CDR3aa: CASSLSSTAELFF
CDR3nt: TGTGCCAGCAGCTTATCCTCGACAGCAGAGCTGTTTTTT

v_gene: TRBV7-2
j_gene: TRBJ2-5
abundance: few
d_gene: TRBD1
CDR3aa: CASSQRQGKYQETQYF
CDR3nt: TGTGCCAGCAGCCAACGACAGGGAAAATACCAAGAGACCCAGTACTTC

v_gene: TRBV29-1
j_gene: TRBJ1-5
abundance: many
d_gene: TRBD1
CDR3aa: CSVRTGSVNQPQHF
CDR3nt: TGCAGCGTAAGGACAGGCTCGGTCAATCAGCCCCAGCATTTT

v_gene: TRBV10-3
j_gene: TRBJ2-3
abundance: many
d_gene: NA
CDR3aa: CAISPSGAEGDTQYF
CDR3nt: TGTGCCATCAGTCCCTCAGGGGCAGAGGGAGATACGCAGTATTTT

v_gene: TRBV6-2/TRBV6-3
j_gene: TRBJ1-6
abundance: many
d_gene: TRBD1
CDR3aa: CASTHGARGHNSPLHF
CDR3nt: TGTGCCAGCACCCACGGGGCCAGGGGGCATAATTCACCCCTCCACTTT

v_gene: TRBV10-3
j_gene: TRBJ2-3
abundance: NA
d_gene: NA
CDR3aa: CALGYPEGDTQYF
CDR3nt: TGTGCCTTAGGGTACCCCGAGGGAGATACGCAGTATTTT